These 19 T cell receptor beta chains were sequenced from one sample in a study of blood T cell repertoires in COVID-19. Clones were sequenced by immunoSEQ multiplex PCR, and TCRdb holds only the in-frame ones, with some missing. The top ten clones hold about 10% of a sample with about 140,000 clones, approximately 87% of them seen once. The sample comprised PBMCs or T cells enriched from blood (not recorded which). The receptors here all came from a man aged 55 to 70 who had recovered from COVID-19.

Here the CDR3 DNA reads TGTGCCAGCACGACAAGCCCAGGGCCCGGAAACACCATATATTTT. Translating it yields CASTTSPGPGNTIYF. The chain is built from TRBV28 and TRBJ1-3; weak D call: TRBD1 (5 bases). Trimming took off 7 bases at V and 4 bases at J, with 17 bases between the two ends. This CDR3 comprises 15 residues. Per germline, CDR1 MDHEN and CDR2 SYDVKM.

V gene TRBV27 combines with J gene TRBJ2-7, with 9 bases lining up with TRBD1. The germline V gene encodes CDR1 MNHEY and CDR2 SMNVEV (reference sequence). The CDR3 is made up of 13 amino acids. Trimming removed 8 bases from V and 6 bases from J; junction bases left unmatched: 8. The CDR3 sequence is CASQDRGLPEQYF. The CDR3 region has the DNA TGTGCCAGCCAGGACAGGGGACTGCCCGAGCAGTACTTC.

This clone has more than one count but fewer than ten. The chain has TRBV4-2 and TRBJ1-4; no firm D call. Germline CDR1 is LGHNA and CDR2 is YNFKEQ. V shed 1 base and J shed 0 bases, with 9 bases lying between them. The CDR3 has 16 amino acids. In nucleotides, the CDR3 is TGTGCCAGCAGCCAAGGACAATCTGCAACTAATGAAAAACTGTTTTTT. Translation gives CASSQGQSATNEKLFF.

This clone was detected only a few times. CDR3: CASSGTPGQGVFGYTF. The DNA of the CDR3 is TGCGCCAGCAGCGGAACCCCGGGACAGGGAGTCTTTGGCTACACCTTC. The J gene is TRBJ1-2, the V gene TRBV5-1, with 9 bases that match TRBD1. The CDR3 has 16 residues. Germline V gene data show CDR1 as SGHRS and CDR2 as YFSETQ. V shed 4 bases and J 7 bases; nucleotides not matched to a gene: 14.

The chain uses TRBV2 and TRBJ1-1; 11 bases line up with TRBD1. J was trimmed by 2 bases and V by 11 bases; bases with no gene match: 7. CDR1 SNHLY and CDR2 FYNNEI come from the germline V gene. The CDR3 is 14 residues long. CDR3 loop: CACGTGGYNTEAFF. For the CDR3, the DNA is TGTGCCTGCGGGACAGGGGGTTATAACACTGAAGCTTTCTTT.

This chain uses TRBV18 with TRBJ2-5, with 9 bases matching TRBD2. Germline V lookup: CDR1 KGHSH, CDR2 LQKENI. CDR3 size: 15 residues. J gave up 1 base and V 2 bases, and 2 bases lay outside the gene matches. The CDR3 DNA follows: TGTGCCAGCTCACCAACTAGCGGGTTCCAAGAGACCCAGTACTTC. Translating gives CASSPTSGFQETQYF.

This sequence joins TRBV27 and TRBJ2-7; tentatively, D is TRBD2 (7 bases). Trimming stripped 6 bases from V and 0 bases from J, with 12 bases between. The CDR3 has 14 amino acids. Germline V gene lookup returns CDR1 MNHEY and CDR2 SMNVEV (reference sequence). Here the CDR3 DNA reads TGTGCCAGCAGCCGGGGGGCAAGCTCCTACGAGCAGTACTTC. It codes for CASSRGASSYEQYF.

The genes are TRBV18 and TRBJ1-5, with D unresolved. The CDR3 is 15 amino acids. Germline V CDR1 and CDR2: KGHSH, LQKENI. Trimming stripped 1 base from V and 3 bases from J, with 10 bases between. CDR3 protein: CASSPRGGNNQPQHF. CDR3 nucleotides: TGTGCCAGCTCACCACGTGGCGGAAACAATCAGCCCCAGCATTTT. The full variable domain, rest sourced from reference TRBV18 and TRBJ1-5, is NAGVMQNPRHLVRRRGQEARLRCSPMKGHSHVYWYRQLPEEGLKFMVYLQKENIIDESGMPKERFSAEFPKEGPSILRIQQVVRGDSAAYFCASSPRGGNNQPQHFGDGTRLSIL.

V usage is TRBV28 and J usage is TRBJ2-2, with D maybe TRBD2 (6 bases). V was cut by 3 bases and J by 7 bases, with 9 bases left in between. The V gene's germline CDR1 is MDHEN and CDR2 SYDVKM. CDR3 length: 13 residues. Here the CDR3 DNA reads TGTGCCAGCAGTTTGGAGGGGAGCGGGGAGCTGTTTTTT. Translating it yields CASSLEGSGELFF.

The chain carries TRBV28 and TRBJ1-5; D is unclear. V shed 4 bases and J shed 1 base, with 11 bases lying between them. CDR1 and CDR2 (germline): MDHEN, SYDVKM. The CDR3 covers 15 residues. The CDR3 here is CASSSWQTSNQPQHF. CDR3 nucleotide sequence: TGTGCCAGCAGTTCGTGGCAGACAAGCAATCAGCCCCAGCATTTT.

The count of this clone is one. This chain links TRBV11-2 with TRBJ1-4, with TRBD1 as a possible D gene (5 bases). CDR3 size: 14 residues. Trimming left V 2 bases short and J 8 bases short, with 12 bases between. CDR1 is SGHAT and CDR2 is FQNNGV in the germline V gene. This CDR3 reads CASSLSPAGEKLFF. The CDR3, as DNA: TGTGCCAGCAGCTTATCGCCCGCAGGGGAAAAACTGTTTTTT.

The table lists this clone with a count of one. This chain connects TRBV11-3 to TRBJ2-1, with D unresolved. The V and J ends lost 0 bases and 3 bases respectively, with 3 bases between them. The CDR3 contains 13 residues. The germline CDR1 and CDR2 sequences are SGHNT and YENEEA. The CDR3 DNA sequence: TGTGCCAGCAGCTTAGACGGCTACAATGAGCAGTTCTTC. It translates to CASSLDGYNEQFF.

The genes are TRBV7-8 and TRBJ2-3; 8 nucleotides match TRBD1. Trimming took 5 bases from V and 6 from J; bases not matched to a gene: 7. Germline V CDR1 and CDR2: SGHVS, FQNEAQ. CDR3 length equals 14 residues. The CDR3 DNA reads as TGTGCCAGCAGCCTGGACAGGGTATCCGATACGCAGTATTTT. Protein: CASSLDRVSDTQYF.

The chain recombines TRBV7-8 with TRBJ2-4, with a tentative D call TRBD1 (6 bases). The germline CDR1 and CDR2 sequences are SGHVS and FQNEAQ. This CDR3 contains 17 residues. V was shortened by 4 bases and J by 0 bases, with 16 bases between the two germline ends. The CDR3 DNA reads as TGTGCCAGCAGCTGGGACCACAGGGACCTAGCCAAAAACATTCAGTACTTC. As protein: CASSWDHRDLAKNIQYF.

The CDR3 DNA follows: TGTGCCAGCAGCTTGACTGGGACTAGCGGGGCCAATGAGCAGTTCTTC. Its protein is CASSLTGTSGANEQFF. The chain recombines TRBV7-2 with TRBJ2-1; TRBD2 agrees at 13 bases. CDR1 is SGHTA, CDR2 FQGNSA, per germline. J gave up 6 bases and V 3 bases, and 5 bases lay outside the gene matches. The CDR3 has 16 amino acids. The variable domain in full, with the rest retrieved from reference TRBV7-2 and TRBJ2-1, is GAGVSQSPSNKVTEKGKDVELRCDPISGHTALYWYRQSLGQGLEFLIYFQGNSAPDKSGLPSDRFSAERTGGSVSTLTIQRTQQEDSAVYLCASSLTGTSGANEQFFGPGTRLTVL.

CDR3 bases: TGTGCCAGCATAGGATCGGGGACAGATAATTCACCCCTCCACTTT. This gives the protein CASIGSGTDNSPLHF. The V gene is TRBV28, the J gene TRBJ1-6; 7 bases match TRBD1. Per germline, CDR1 MDHEN and CDR2 SYDVKM. The CDR3 loop spans 15 amino acids. V lost 7 bases and J lost 5; bases outside the gene matches: 8.

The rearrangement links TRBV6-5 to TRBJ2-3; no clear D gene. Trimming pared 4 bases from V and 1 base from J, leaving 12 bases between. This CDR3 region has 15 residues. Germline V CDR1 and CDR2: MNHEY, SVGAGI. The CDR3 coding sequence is TGTGCCAGCAGTTTCGGGTTTTTGCGCACAGATACGCAGTATTTT. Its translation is CASSFGFLRTDTQYF.

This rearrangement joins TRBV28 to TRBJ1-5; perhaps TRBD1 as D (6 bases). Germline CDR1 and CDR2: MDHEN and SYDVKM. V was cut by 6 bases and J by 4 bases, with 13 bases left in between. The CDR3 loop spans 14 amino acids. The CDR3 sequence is CASSRGQLNQPQHF. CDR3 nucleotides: TGTGCCAGCAGCCGCGGACAGCTTAATCAGCCCCAGCATTTT.

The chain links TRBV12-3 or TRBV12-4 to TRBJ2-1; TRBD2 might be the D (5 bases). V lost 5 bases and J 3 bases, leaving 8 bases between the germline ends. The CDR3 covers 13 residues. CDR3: CASSRTDYNEQFF. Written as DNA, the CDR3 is TGTGCCAGCAGTCGGACTGACTACAATGAGCAGTTCTTC.